The 21 T cell receptor beta chains below were found in one sample sequenced in a study of cytomegalovirus exposure and HLA in healthy donors (dated by TCRdb to 2016 to 2017). Libraries came from the immunoSEQ multiplex PCR assay. The multiplex PCR relied on a mix of 60 forward primers for TCR Vbeta segments and 13 reverse primers for TCR Jbeta segments. TCRdb obtained this table from immuneACCESS and retained in-frame rearrangements with V and J assigned. These tables miss some clones; where compared with another copy, unresolved V genes account for less than half of the shortfall, and the remainder is unexplained. The sample data list 100,000 to 150,000 clones, and about four fifths of these were observed just once. The top ten constitute 3.6% of the sample. Sequencing was done on a sample of PBMCs. These receptors originate from a man aged 35-49 years in good health and CMV-seronegative.

This chain joins TRBV5-1 and TRBJ2-7, with TRBD1 matching 10 bases. The V and J ends lost 7 bases and 5 bases, in that order; junction bases with no gene match: 6. CDR1 SGHRS and CDR2 YFSETQ come from the germline V gene. CDR3 length equals 13 residues. CDR3 sequence reads: CASAGTGAHEQYF. The DNA for the CDR3 is TGCGCCAGCGCCGGGACAGGGGCCCACGAGCAGTACTTC.

The chain carries TRBV4-2 and TRBJ1-2; no clear D. The CDR3 sequence is 13 residues long. The ends were cut back, 1 base at V and 2 bases at J, with 5 bases in the middle. CDR1 LGHNA and CDR2 YNFKEQ come from the germline V gene. The chain's CDR3 is CASSQGQNYGYTF. The CDR3 nucleotides are TGTGCCAGCAGCCAAGGTCAAAACTATGGCTACACCTTC.

The CDR3 bases are TGTGCCAGCAGTGAAGGACAGGTTAATAATTCACCCCTCCACTTT. Encoded protein: CASSEGQVNNSPLHF. This sequence joins TRBV6-1 and TRBJ1-6, with D possibly TRBD1 on 6 matching bases. The V gene lost 1 base and the J gene lost 5 bases, with 9 bases spanning the gap. Germline values: CDR1 MNHNS, CDR2 SASEGT. The CDR3 length is 15 residues.

The J gene is TRBJ2-4, the V gene TRBV27; possibly TRBD2 for D (6 bases). The CDR3 sequence is 14 residues long. V gave up 3 bases and J gave up 2 bases, with 8 bases separating them. Germline V CDR1 and CDR2: MNHEY, SMNVEV (reference sequence). The CDR3 region is CASSLGGPKNIQYF. The CDR3 DNA sequence: TGTGCCAGCAGTTTGGGGGGACCCAAAAACATTCAGTACTTC.

This chain connects TRBV5-1 to TRBJ2-7, with D possibly matching TRBD1 (6 bases). Between the trimmed V and J ends, which lost 3 bases and 4 bases, there was a span of 26 bases. The germline V gene encodes CDR1 SGHRS and CDR2 YFSETQ. The CDR3 runs 18 residues. In DNA form, the CDR3 reads TGCGCCAGCAGCTGGAGTCTGAGGGGACATCGCGAATTTTACGAGCAGTACTTC. Protein product: CASSWSLRGHREFYEQYF.

This chain connects TRBV23-1 to TRBJ1-2; 8 bases are a match to TRBD1. TRBV23-1 is an ORF for which the function is uncertain. CDR3 length: 14 residues. The V and J ends lost 5 bases and 5 bases, in that order; junction bases with no gene match: 7. The CDR3 region is CASSRGQVGYGYTF. In nucleotides, the CDR3 is TGCGCCAGCAGTAGGGGACAGGTAGGGTATGGCTACACCTTC.

The chain combines TRBV12-5 with TRBJ2-1; weak D call: TRBD2 (5 bases). The V end was cut by 3 bases, the J end by 1 base, with 7 bases between. The V gene's germline CDR1 is LGHNT and CDR2 FRNRAP. The CDR3 sequence is 14 residues long. The chain's CDR3 is CASGFRGSYNEQFF. The CDR3 DNA follows: TGTGCTAGTGGTTTTCGGGGATCCTACAATGAGCAGTTCTTC.

The chain joins TRBV4-1 to TRBJ1-1, with D possibly matching TRBD1 (5 bases). CDR3 length equals 15 residues. Trimming removed 0 bases at V and 6 bases at J, with 14 bases between. Per the germline V gene, CDR1 is MGHRA and CDR2 is YSYEKL. CDR3 in DNA: TGCGCCAGCAGCCAAGATCTCAGGGCGTCTGCTGAAGCTTTCTTT. Its translation is CASSQDLRASAEAFF.

The CDR3 protein is CASSEVDRGKETQYF. CDR3 coding DNA: TGCGCCAGCAGTGAAGTGGACAGGGGTAAAGAGACCCAGTACTTC. The genes are TRBV10-2 and TRBJ2-5; 9 nucleotides line up with TRBD1. Germline CDR1 is WSHSY and CDR2 is SAAADI. Losses at the gene ends were 3 bases for V and 3 bases for J; bases not matched to a gene: 5. The CDR3 extends over 15 amino acids.

The chain recombines TRBV27 with TRBJ1-1, with D unclear. The germline gives CDR1 MNHEY, CDR2 SMNVEV (reference sequence). V dropped 6 bases and J dropped 1 base, with 12 bases sitting between them. The CDR3 totals 14 residues. The CDR3 nucleotides are TGTGCCAGCAGACCGGTGAGCGGGAACACTGAAGCTTTCTTT. Its protein product is CASRPVSGNTEAFF.

This clone showed up just a few times. The chain combines TRBV18 with TRBJ2-2, with a tentative D call TRBD1 (5 bases). This CDR3 contains 15 residues. CDR1 is KGHSH, CDR2 LQKENI, per germline. V was pared by 3 bases and J by 1 base, with 9 bases between. This CDR3 reads CASSPRTLNTGELFF. The DNA for the CDR3 is TGTGCCAGCTCACCCAGGACACTGAACACCGGGGAGCTGTTTTTT.

This chain uses TRBV10-3 with TRBJ2-7; the D gene is possibly TRBD1 (6 bases). The CDR3 spans 12 residues. Germline V lookup: CDR1 ENHRY, CDR2 SYGVKD. V was cut by 4 bases and J by 7 bases, with 11 bases left in between. The CDR3 spells CAISGRGWEQYF. Written as DNA, the CDR3 is TGTGCCATCAGTGGCAGGGGTTGGGAGCAGTACTTC.

This chain links TRBV2 with TRBJ1-1; D is ambiguous. Germline V lookup: CDR1 SNHLY, CDR2 FYNNEI. CDR3 length: 16 residues. V was trimmed by 6 bases and J by 2 bases, leaving 19 bases between them. CDR3 in amino acids: CASSMDSLNTNTEAFF. The CDR3 DNA is TGTGCCAGCAGCATGGACTCTCTTAACACCAACACTGAAGCTTTCTTT.

The J gene is TRBJ1-2, the V gene TRBV11-2; weak D call: TRBD1 (6 bases). The CDR3 extends over 17 amino acids. Germline V gives CDR1 SGHAT, CDR2 FQNNGV. The ends were cut back, 1 base at V and 0 bases at J, with 15 bases in the middle. The CDR3 sequence is CASSLGGTFTANYGYTF. CDR3 nucleotides: TGTGCCAGCAGCTTAGGAGGGACATTCACAGCTAACTATGGCTACACCTTC.

This clone was found a few times. V usage is TRBV20-1 and J usage is TRBJ2-5; the D gene is possibly TRBD2 (5 bases). Per the germline V gene, CDR1 is DFQATT and CDR2 is SNEGSKA (reference sequence). V was trimmed by 1 base and J by 7 bases, leaving 7 bases between them. This CDR3 comprises 11 residues. This CDR3 reads CSARGAGTQYF. CDR3 DNA: TGCAGTGCTAGAGGCGCGGGGACCCAGTACTTC.

The rearrangement uses TRBV4-1 and TRBJ2-2; D is unclear. CDR1 MGHRA and CDR2 YSYEKL come from the germline V gene. The CDR3 runs to 14 residues. V gave up 0 bases and J gave up 6 bases, with 8 bases separating them. DNA for the CDR3: TGCGCCAGCAGCCAAGATCCGCCGGCCGGGGAGCTGTTTTTT. This translates into CASSQDPPAGELFF.

The V gene is TRBV5-5, the J gene TRBJ1-5; unclear D gene. Trimming shortened V by 0 bases and J by 0 bases, and 7 bases separated the two germline ends. Germline assignment: CDR1 SGHKS and CDR2 YYEKEE (reference sequence). This CDR3 spans 15 amino acids. CDR3 loop: CASSLDGNSNQPQHF. CDR3 DNA: TGTGCCAGCAGCTTGGACGGTAATAGCAATCAGCCCCAGCATTTT.

V and J are TRBV11-2 and TRBJ1-6; D unclear. V shed 2 bases and J shed 14 bases, with 22 bases lying between them. The CDR3 covers 16 residues. Germline V lookup: CDR1 SGHAT, CDR2 FQNNGV. The CDR3 DNA reads TGTGCCAGCAGCTTACCCAGTGGCAGAGGAGCGGAGGCCCTCCACTTT. As protein: CASSLPSGRGAEALHF.

V gene TRBV27 combines with J gene TRBJ2-6, with 8 positions matching TRBD1. The V and J ends lost 5 bases and 1 base, in that order; junction bases with no gene match: 13. Looked up from germline, CDR1 is MNHEY and CDR2 is SMNVEV (reference sequence). This CDR3 spans 19 amino acids. The CDR3 region has the DNA TGTGCCAGCAGTGTAGCAGGGGGCCATGGTTTATCTGGGGCCAACGTCCTGACTTTC. Its protein product is CASSVAGGHGLSGANVLTF.

This clone was observed a single time. The chain uses TRBV28 and TRBJ2-5; 8 bases line up with TRBD1. V shed 10 bases and J 7 bases; nucleotides not matched to a gene: 17. The CDR3 runs to 15 residues. Germline CDR1 is MDHEN and CDR2 is SYDVKM. In nucleotides, the CDR3 is TGTGCCACCGGACCCGGGACAGGACATCGTAGGACCCAGTACTTC. Protein: CATGPGTGHRRTQYF.

The chain's CDR3 is CASSLDPRGTQYF. The CDR3 bases are TGTGCCAGCAGCTTAGATCCGCGGGGTACGCAGTATTTT. This chain links TRBV11-2 with TRBJ2-3; tentatively, D is TRBD2 (6 bases). This CDR3 is 13 amino acids long. CDR1 SGHAT and CDR2 FQNNGV come from the germline V gene. The V end was cut by 0 bases, the J end by 8 bases, with 9 bases between.